This passage covers 16 T cell receptor beta chains from one sample sequenced in a study of regulatory T cells in long-lasting Graves disease. Researchers made TCR beta libraries by using iRepertoire HTBI primers and running Arm-PCR on CDR3 regions. TCRdb re-called the multiplex PCR reads through MiXCR, storing one row per CDR3 protein. The sample includes roughly 360,000 distinct CDR3 sequences, 20% to 25% seen only once; the top ten take approximately 30%. The sample's time point: persistent/refractory GD, antithyroid drugs over 5 years with positive TRAb. From PBMCs, RNA was extracted and then used to make the TCR library. The material sequenced was peripheral blood mononuclear cells (PBMCs), taken when the disease was refractory, from a patient treated with antithyroid drugs. These receptor sequences come from a middle-aged woman with Graves disease.

The chain recombines TRBV20-1 with TRBJ2-7, with TRBD2 matching over 7 bases. Germline loops: CDR1 DFQATT, CDR2 SNEGSKA (reference sequence). V trimming: 4 bases; J trimming: 3 bases; junction bases outside the gene matches: 15. The CDR3 is 16 amino acids. DNA of the CDR3: TGCAGTGCTAACGATCCTTCCAGCGGGGCTCTCTACGAGCAGTACTTC. Translating it yields CSANDPSSGALYEQYF.

On this clonotype: A read error is possible here, since a much larger clone lies one base away. CDR3 sequence (DNA): TGTACCAGCGGTAGAGACAGGGGGATCGAGACCGAGTACTTC. Its translation: CTSGRDRGIETEYF. V gene TRBV28 combines with J gene TRBJ2-5; 9 nucleotides match TRBD1. This CDR3 spans 14 amino acids. The germline V gene has CDR1 MDHEN and CDR2 SYDVKM.

This clonotype was seen many times. V gene TRBV2 combines with J gene TRBJ2-2; 8 nucleotides match TRBD2. Germline loops: CDR1 SNHLY, CDR2 FYNNEI. CDR3 length equals 15 residues. V shed 5 bases, J shed 7 bases, and the junction held 9 bases outside the gene matches. Here the CDR3 DNA reads TGTGCCAGCAGTCACGCGCCCGGGGGGGACGGGGAGCTGTTTTTT. Translating it yields CASSHAPGGDGELFF.

In DNA, the CDR3 is TGCAGTGCTCCGGGGGCGGGAGGAACAGATACGCAGTATTTT. Amino acid sequence: CSAPGAGGTDTQYF. The genes are TRBV20-1 and TRBJ2-3; 8 bases align to TRBD2. The germline gives CDR1 DFQATT, CDR2 SNEGSKA (reference sequence). CDR3 length: 14 residues. Unmatched junction bases numbered 7, after V lost 5 bases and J lost 3 bases.

V usage is TRBV19 and J usage is TRBJ2-3; D uncertain. The CDR3 covers 15 residues. Germline loops: CDR1 LNHDA, CDR2 SQIVND (reference sequence). The germline V and J ends were trimmed by 2 bases and 3 bases, with 12 bases remaining between them. The CDR3, as DNA: TGTGCCAGTAGTATAATCGGAGAATGGACAGATACGCAGTATTTT. This encodes CASSIIGEWTDTQYF.

This sequence joins TRBV6-5 and TRBJ1-6; D not certain. V lost 0 bases to trimming and J lost 0 bases, with 3 bases between them. Germline loops: CDR1 MNHEY, CDR2 SVGAGI. The CDR3 loop spans 15 amino acids. This chain's CDR3 is CASSYSGSYNSPLHF. CDR3 coding DNA: TGTGCCAGCAGTTACTCCGGCTCCTATAATTCACCCCTCCACTTT.

This sequence joins TRBV7-3 and TRBJ2-1; D unclear. Germline V gene lookup returns CDR1 SGHTA and CDR2 FQGTGA. The V end lost 2 bases, the J end lost 6 bases, and 5 bases lay between the germline ends. The CDR3 is made up of 12 amino acids. The CDR3 region is CASSLDPNEQFF. For the CDR3, the DNA is TGTGCCAGCAGCTTAGATCCCAATGAGCAGTTCTTC.

This clonotype has a count of ten or more. The chain carries TRBV19 and TRBJ2-7, with 8 bases that match TRBD2. The CDR3 runs 12 residues. The junction had 7 bases not matched to a gene; V was cut back by 6 bases and J by 9 bases. The germline gives CDR1 LNHDA, CDR2 SQIVND (reference sequence). In nucleotides, the CDR3 is TGTGCCAGTAGCTTAGCGGGGTCGGTGCAGTACTTC. Its translation: CASSLAGSVQYF.

V and J are TRBV4-2 and TRBJ1-1; tentative D call: TRBD1 (5 bases). This CDR3 spans 14 amino acids. Germline lookup yields CDR1 LGHNA and CDR2 YNFKEQ. Trimming took 4 bases from V and 4 from J, leaving 13 bases between them. Here the CDR3 DNA reads TGTGCCAGCAGCCCTCTGGGGGGATCCACTGAAGCTTTCTTT. It translates to CASSPLGGSTEAFF.

In the case of this clonotype: A far larger clone is a single base away, which makes a read error likely. As DNA, the CDR3 is TGTGCCAACAGCCCACCTCGGGACACACCTAACGAGCAGTACTTC. Its protein is CANSPPRDTPNEQYF. The V and J genes are TRBV7-9 and TRBJ2-7, with a weak D call TRBD1 (6 bases). The germline V gene encodes CDR1 SEHNR and CDR2 FQNEAQ (reference sequence). The CDR3 spans 15 residues.

The chain links TRBV6-1 to TRBJ2-3; 9 bases map to TRBD2. Germline lookup yields CDR1 MNHNS and CDR2 SASEGT. Losses at the gene ends were 6 bases for V and 0 bases for J; bases not matched to a gene: 4. CDR3 length: 15 residues. CDR3 DNA sequence: TGTGCCAGCAGACCTAGCGGGGTTAGCACAGATACGCAGTATTTT. Translation gives CASRPSGVSTDTQYF.

The J gene is TRBJ1-5, the V gene TRBV4-1; no clear D. CDR1 and CDR2 (germline): MGHRA, YSYEKL. The CDR3 consists of 16 residues. Trimming shortened V by 0 bases and J by 1 base, and 10 bases separated the two germline ends. The chain's CDR3 is CASSQDEGGSNQPQHF. The CDR3 DNA reads as TGCGCCAGCAGCCAAGATGAGGGCGGGAGCAATCAGCCCCAGCATTTT.

This clonotype was counted many times. V is TRBV10-3 and J is TRBJ2-7; TRBD2 is a possible D gene (7 bases). The germline V gene has CDR1 ENHRY and CDR2 SYGVKD. CDR3 length: 13 amino acids. V was pared by 10 bases and J by 5 bases, with 18 bases between. CDR3 in amino acids: CATNGGAGHEQYF. DNA of the CDR3: TGTGCCACCAATGGGGGGGCGGGCCACGAGCAGTACTTC.

This rearrangement joins TRBV9 to TRBJ1-1; 11 nucleotides align to TRBD1. CDR3 length: 20 amino acids. Germline CDR1 SGDLS, CDR2 YYNGEE. J was trimmed by 0 bases and V by 4 bases; bases with no gene match: 17. CDR3: CASSHGTGGSGLDVNTEAFF. CDR3 nucleotides: TGTGCCAGCAGCCACGGGACAGGGGGATCCGGATTAGATGTGAACACTGAAGCTTTCTTT.

This rearrangement joins TRBV27 to TRBJ2-7; TRBD2 is a possible D gene (6 bases). The CDR3 is 12 residues long. Germline V gives CDR1 MNHEY, CDR2 SMNVEV (reference sequence). V lost 7 bases and J lost 6, with 13 bases in between. CDR3 sequence (DNA): TGTGCCAGCATTGGTCCAGCGGGCGAGCAGTACTTC. Amino acid sequence: CASIGPAGEQYF.

This clonotype has only a few counts. V and J are TRBV28 and TRBJ2-1; TRBD1 or TRBD2 may be the D gene (6 bases each). This CDR3 region has 15 residues. The ends were cut back, 5 bases at V and 4 bases at J, with 15 bases in the middle. CDR1 and CDR2 (germline): MDHEN, SYDVKM. In nucleotides, the CDR3 is TGTGCCAGCAGTAAATTAAGGGGGGTTTACAATGAGCAGTTCTTC. Translating gives CASSKLRGVYNEQFF.